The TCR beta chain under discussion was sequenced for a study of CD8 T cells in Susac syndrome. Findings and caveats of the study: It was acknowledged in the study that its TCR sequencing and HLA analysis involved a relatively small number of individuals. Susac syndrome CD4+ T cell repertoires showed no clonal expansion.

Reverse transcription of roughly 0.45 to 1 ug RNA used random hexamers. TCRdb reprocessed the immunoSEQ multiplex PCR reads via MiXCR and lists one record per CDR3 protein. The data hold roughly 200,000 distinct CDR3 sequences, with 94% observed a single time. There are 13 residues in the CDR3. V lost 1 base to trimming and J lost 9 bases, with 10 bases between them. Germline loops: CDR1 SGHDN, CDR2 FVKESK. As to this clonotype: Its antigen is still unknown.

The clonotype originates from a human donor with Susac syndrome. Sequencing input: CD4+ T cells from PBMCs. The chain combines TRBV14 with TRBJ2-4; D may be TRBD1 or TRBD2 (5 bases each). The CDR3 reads CASSQGGSTIQYF. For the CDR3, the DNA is TGTGCCAGCAGCCAAGGGGGGTCGACCATTCAGTACTTC.